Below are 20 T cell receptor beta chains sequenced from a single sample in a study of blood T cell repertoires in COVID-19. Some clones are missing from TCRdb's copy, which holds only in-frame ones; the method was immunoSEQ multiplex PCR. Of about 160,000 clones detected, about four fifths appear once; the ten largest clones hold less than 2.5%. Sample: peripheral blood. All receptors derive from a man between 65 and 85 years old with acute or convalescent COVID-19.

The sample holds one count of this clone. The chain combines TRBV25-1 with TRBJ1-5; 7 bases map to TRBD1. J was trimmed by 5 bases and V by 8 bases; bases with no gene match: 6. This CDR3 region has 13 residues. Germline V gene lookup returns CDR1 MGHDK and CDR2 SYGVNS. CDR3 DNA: TGTGCCAGCCGACAGGGTCCTGATCAGCCCCAGCATTTT. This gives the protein CASRQGPDQPQHF.

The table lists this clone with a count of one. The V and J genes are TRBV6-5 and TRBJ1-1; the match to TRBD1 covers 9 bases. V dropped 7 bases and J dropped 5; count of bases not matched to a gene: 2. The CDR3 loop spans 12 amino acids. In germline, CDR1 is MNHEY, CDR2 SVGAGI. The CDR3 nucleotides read TGTGCCAGCACCGGGACAGGGACTGAAGCTTTCTTT. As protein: CASTGTGTEAFF.

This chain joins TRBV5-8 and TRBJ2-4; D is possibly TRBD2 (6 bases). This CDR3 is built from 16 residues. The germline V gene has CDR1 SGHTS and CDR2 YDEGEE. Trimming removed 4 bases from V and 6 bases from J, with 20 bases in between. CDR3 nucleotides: TGTGCCAGCAGCCGGGCCTTCCGGGCCGGGGGAAACATTCAGTACTTC. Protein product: CASSRAFRAGGNIQYF.

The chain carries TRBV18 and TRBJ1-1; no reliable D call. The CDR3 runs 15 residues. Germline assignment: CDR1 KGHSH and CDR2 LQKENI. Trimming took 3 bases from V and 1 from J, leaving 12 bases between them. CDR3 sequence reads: CASSPNTRGNTEAFF. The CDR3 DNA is TGTGCCAGCTCACCGAATACTCGGGGGAACACTGAAGCTTTCTTT.

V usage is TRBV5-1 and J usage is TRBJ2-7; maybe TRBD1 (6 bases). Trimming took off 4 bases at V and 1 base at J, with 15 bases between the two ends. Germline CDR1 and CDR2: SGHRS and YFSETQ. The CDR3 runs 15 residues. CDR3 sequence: CASSPSSGASYEQYF. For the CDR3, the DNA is TGCGCCAGCAGCCCATCCTCAGGGGCTTCCTACGAGCAGTACTTC.

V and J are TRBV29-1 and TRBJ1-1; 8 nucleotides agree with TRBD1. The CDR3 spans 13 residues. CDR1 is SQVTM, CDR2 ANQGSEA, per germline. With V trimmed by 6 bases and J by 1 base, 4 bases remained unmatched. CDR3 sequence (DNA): TGCAGCGTGATGGGACAGGCGAACACTGAAGCTTTCTTT. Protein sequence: CSVMGQANTEAFF.

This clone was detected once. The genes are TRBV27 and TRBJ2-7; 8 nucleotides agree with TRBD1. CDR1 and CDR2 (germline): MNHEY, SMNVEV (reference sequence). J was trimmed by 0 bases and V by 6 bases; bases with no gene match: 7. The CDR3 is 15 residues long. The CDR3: CASSKQGVSSYEQYF. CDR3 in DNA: TGTGCCAGCAGCAAACAGGGGGTGAGCTCCTACGAGCAGTACTTC.

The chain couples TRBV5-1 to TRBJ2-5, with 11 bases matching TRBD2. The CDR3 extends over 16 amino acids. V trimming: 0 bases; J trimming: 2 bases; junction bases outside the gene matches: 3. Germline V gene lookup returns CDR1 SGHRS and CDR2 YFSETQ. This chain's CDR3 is CASSLVVAGGQETQYF. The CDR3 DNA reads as TGCGCCAGCAGCTTGGTGGTAGCGGGGGGGCAAGAGACCCAGTACTTC. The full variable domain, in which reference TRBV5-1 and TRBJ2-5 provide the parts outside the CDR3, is KAGVTQTPRYLIKTRGQQVTLSCSPISGHRSVSWYQQTPGQGLQFLFEYFSETQRNKGNFPGRFSGRQFSNSRSEMNVSTLELGDSALYLCASSLVVAGGQETQYFGPGTRLLVL.

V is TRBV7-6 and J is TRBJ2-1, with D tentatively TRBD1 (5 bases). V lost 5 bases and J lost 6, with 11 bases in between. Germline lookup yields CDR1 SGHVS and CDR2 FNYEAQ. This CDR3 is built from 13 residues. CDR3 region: CASSPPGFNEQFF. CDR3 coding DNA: TGTGCCAGCAGCCCTCCAGGGTTCAATGAGCAGTTCTTC.

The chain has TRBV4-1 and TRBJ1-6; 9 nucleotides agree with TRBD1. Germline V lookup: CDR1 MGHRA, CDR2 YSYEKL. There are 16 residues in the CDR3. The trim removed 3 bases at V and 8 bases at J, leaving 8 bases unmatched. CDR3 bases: TGCGCCAGCAGCCATATCCTCCGGGACAGGGATTCACCCCTCCACTTT. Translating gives CASSHILRDRDSPLHF.

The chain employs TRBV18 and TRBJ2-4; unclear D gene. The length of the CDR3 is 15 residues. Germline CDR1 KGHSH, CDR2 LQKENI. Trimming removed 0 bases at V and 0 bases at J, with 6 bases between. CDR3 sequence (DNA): TGTGCCAGCTCACCACCGTCAGAAGCCAAAAACATTCAGTACTTC. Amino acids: CASSPPSEAKNIQYF.

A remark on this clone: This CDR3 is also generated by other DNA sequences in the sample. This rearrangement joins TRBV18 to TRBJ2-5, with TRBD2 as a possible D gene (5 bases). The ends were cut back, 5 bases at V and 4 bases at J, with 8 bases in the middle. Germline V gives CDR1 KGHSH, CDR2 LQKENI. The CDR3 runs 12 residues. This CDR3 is CASSSGGETQYF. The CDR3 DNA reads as TGTGCCAGCTCATCAGGAGGAGAGACCCAGTACTTC.

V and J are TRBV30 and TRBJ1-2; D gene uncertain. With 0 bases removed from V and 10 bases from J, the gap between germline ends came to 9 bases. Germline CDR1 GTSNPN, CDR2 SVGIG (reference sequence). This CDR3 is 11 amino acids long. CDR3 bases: TGTGCCTGGAGTGTTGAGGACTTCTACACCTTC. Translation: CAWSVEDFYTF. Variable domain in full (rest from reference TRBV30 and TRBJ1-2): SQTIHQWPATLVQPVGSPLSLECTVEGTSNPNLYWYRQAAGRGLQLLFYSVGIGQISSEVPQNLSASRPQDRQFILSSKKLLLSDSGFYLCAWSVEDFYTFGSGTRLTVV.

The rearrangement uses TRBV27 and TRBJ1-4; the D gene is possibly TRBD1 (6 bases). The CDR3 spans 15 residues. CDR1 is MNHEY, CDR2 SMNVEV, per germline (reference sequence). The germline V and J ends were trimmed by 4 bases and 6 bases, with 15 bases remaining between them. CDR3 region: CASSSGYGTHEKLFF. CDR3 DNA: TGTGCCAGCAGTTCAGGCTACGGGACACATGAAAAACTGTTTTTT.

The CDR3 is CASSQEIAGGDTQYF. In nucleotides, the CDR3 is TGCGCCAGCAGCCAGGAGATAGCGGGGGGAGATACGCAGTATTTT. The genes are TRBV5-1 and TRBJ2-3; 10 nucleotides align to TRBD2. V lost 4 bases to trimming and J lost 5 bases; unmatched junction nucleotides: 7. The length of the CDR3 is 15 residues. CDR1 and CDR2 (germline): SGHRS, YFSETQ.

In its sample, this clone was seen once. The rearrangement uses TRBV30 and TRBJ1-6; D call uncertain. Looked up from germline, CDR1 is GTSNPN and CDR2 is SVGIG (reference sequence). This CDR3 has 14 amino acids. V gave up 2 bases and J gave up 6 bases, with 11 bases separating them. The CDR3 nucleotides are TGTGCCTGGAGTTCGACCGACTTTAATTCACCCCTCCACTTT. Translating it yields CAWSSTDFNSPLHF. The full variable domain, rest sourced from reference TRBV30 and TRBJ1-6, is SQTIHQWPATLVQPVGSPLSLECTVEGTSNPNLYWYRQAAGRGLQLLFYSVGIGQISSEVPQNLSASRPQDRQFILSSKKLLLSDSGFYLCAWSSTDFNSPLHFGNGTRLTVT.

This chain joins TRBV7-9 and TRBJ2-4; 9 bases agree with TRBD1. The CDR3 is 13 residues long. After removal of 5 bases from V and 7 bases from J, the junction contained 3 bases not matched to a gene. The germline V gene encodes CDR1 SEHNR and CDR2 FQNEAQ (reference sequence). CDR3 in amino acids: CASSQQGANIQYF. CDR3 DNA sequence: TGTGCCAGCAGCCAACAGGGGGCGAACATTCAGTACTTC. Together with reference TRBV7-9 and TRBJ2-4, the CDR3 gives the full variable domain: DTGVSQNPRHKITKRGQNVTFRCDPISEHNRLYWYRQTLGQGPEFLTYFQNEAQLEKSRLLSDRFSAERPKGSFSTLEIQRTEQGDSAMYLCASSQQGANIQYFGAGTRLSVL.

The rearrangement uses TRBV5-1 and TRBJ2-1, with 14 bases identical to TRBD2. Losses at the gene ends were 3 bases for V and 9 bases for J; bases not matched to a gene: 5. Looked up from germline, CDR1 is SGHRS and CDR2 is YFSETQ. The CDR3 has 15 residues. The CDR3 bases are TGCGCCAGCAGCTGGGCCGGGACTAGCGGGGGTGAGCAGTTCTTC. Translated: CASSWAGTSGGEQFF.

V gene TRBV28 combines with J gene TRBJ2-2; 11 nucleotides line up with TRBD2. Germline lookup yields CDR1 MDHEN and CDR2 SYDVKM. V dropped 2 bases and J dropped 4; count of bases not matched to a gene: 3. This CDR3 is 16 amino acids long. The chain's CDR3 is CASSLASGRSTGELFF. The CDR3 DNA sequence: TGTGCCAGCAGTTTAGCTAGCGGGAGGAGCACCGGGGAGCTGTTTTTT.

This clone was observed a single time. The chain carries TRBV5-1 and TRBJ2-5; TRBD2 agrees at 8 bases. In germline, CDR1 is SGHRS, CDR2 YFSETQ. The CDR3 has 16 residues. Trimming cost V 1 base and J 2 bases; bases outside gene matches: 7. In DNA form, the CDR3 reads TGCGCCAGCAGCTTGACTAGCGGAGATACTCAAGAGACCCAGTACTTC. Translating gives CASSLTSGDTQETQYF.